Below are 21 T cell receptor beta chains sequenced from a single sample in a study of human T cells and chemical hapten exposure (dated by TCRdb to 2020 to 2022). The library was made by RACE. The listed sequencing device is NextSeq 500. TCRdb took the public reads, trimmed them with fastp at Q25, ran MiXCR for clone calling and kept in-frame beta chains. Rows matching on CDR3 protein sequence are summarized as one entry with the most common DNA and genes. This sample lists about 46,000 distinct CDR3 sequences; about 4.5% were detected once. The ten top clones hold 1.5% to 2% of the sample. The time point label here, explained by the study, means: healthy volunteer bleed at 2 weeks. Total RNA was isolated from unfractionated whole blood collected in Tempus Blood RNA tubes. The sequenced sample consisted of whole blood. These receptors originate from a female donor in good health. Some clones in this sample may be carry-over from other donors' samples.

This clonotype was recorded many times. The CDR3 sequence: CASSLRSGEQFF. Written as DNA, the CDR3 is TGTGCCAGCAGTCTACGAAGCGGGGAGCAGTTCTTC. The gene calls are TRBV12-3 or TRBV12-4 and TRBJ2-1, with TRBD2 as a possible D gene (6 bases). V was pared by 5 bases and J by 10 bases, with 12 bases between. The CDR3 is 12 residues long.

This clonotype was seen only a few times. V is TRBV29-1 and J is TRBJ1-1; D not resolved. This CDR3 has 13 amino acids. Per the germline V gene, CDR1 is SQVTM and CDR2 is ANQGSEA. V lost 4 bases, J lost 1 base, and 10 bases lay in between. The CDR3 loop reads CSVVLGGNTEAFF. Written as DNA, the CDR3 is TGCAGCGTTGTGTTAGGAGGGAACACTGAAGCTTTCTTT.

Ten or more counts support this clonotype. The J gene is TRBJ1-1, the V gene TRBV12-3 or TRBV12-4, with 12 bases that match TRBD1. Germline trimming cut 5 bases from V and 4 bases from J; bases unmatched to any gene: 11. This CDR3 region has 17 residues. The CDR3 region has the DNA TGTGCCAGCAGTGCTGGGACAGGGGGCGCGTGGGTCACTGAAGCTTTCTTT. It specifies CASSAGTGGAWVTEAFF.

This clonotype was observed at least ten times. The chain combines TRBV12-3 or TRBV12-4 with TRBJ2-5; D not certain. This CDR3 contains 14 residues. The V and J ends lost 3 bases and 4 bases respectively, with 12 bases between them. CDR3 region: CASSFEGRAETQYF. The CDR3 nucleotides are TGTGCCAGCAGTTTCGAAGGCCGGGCAGAGACCCAGTACTTC.

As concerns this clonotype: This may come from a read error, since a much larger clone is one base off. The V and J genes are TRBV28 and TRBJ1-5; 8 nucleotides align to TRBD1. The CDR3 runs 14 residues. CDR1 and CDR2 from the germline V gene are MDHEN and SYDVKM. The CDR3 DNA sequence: TGTGCCAGCAGCACAGGGGGAGTGAATCAGCCCCAGAATTTT. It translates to CASSTGGVNQPQNF.

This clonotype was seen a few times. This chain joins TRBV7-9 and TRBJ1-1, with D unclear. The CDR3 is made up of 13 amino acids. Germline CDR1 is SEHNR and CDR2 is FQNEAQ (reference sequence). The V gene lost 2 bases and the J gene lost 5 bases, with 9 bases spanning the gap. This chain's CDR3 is CASSLFEGTEAFF. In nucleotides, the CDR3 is TGTGCCAGCAGCTTATTTGAGGGAACTGAAGCTTTCTTT.

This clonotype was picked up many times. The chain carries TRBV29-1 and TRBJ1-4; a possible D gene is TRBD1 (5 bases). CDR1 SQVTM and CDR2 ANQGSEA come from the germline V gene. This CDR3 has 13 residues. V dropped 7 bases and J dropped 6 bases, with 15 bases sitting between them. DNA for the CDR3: TGCAGCGCCAGGGAAGGGGCCTATGAAAAACTGTTTTTT. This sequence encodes CSAREGAYEKLFF.

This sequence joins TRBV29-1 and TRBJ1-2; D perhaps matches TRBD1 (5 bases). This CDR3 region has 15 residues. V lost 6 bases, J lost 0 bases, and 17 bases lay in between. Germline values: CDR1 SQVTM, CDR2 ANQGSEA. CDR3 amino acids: CSVGDARGANYGYTF. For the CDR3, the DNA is TGCAGCGTCGGGGACGCCCGGGGGGCTAACTATGGCTACACCTTC.

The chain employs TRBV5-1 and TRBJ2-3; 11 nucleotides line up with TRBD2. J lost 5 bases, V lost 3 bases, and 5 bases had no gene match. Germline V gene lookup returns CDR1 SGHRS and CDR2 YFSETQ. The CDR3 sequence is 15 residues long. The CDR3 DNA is TGCGCCAGCAGCTCTCTAGCGGGGGGCCAAGATACGCAGTATTTT. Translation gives CASSSLAGGQDTQYF.

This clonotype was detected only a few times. CDR3 coding DNA: TGTGCCATCAGTGAGGCCCAGCGGGGTAGCACAGATACGCAGTATTTT. Its protein product is CAISEAQRGSTDTQYF. The V call is TRBV10-3, the J call TRBJ2-3; TRBD2 agrees at 7 bases. The CDR3 runs 16 residues. Germline CDR1 ENHRY, CDR2 SYGVKD. Trimming removed 2 bases from V and 0 bases from J; junction bases left unmatched: 5.

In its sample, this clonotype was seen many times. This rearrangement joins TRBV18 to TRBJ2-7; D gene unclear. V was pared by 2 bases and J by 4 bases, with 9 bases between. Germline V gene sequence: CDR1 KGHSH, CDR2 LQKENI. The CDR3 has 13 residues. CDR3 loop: CASSPTTKYEQYF. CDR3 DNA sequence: TGTGCCAGCTCACCAACTACCAAGTACGAGCAGTACTTC.

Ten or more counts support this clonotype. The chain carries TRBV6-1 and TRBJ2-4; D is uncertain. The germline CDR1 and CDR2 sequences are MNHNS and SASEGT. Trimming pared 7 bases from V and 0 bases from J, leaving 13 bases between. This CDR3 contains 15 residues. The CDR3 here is CASNNLDRAKNIQYF. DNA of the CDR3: TGTGCCAGCAACAATCTGGACCGAGCCAAAAACATTCAGTACTTC.

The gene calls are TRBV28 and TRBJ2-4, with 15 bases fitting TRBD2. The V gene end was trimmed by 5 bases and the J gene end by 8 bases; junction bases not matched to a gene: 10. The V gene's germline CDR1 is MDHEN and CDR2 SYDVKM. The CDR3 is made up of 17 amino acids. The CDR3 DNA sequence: TGTGCCAGCAGTCCTCCTCGCGGACTAGCGGGGGGGGACATTCAGTACTTC. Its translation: CASSPPRGLAGGDIQYF. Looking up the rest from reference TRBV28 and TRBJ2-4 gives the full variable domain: DVKVTQSSRYLVKRTGEKVFLECVQDMDHENMFWYRQDPGLGLRLIYFSYDVKMKEKGDIPEGYSVSREKKERFSLILESASTNQTSMYLCASSPPRGLAGGDIQYFGAGTRLSVL.

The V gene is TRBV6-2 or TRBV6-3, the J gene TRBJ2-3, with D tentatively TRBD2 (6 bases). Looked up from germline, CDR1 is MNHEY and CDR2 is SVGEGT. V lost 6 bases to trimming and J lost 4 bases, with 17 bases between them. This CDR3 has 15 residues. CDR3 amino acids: CASSRDSPRADTQYF. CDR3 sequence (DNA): TGTGCCAGCAGCCGGGACTCCCCGAGGGCAGATACGCAGTATTTT.

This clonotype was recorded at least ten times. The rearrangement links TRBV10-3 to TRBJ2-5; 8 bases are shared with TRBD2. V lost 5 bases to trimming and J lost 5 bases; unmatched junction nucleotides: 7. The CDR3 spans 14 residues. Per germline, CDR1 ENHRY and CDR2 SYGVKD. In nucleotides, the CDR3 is TGTGCCATCAGTAGCGGGGGCCAGCTGGAGACCCAGTACTTC. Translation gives CAISSGGQLETQYF.

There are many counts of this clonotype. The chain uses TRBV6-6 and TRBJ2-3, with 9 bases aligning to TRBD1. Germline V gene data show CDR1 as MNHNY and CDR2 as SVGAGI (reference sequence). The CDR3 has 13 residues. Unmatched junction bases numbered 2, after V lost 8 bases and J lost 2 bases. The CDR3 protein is CASGQGFTDTQYF. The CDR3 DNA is TGTGCCAGCGGACAGGGGTTCACAGATACGCAGTATTTT.

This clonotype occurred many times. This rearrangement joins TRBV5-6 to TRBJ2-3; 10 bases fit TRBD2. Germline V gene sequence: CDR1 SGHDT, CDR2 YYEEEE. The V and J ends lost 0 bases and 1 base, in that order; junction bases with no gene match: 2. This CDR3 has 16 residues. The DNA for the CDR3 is TGTGCCAGCAGCTTGGCCCTAGCGGGGGGCACAGATACGCAGTATTTT. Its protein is CASSLALAGGTDTQYF.

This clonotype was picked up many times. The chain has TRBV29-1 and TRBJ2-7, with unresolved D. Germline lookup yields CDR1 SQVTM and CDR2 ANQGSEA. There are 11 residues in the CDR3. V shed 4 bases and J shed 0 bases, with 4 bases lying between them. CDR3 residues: CSVVISYEQYF. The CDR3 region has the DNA TGCAGCGTTGTGATCTCCTACGAGCAGTACTTC.

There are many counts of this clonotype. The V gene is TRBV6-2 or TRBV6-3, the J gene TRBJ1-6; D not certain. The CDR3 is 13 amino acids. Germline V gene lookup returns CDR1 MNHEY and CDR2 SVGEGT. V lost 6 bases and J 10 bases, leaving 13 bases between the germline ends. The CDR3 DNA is TGTGCCAGCAGCAAGAAAGAGGAATCACCCCTCCACTTT. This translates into CASSKKEESPLHF.

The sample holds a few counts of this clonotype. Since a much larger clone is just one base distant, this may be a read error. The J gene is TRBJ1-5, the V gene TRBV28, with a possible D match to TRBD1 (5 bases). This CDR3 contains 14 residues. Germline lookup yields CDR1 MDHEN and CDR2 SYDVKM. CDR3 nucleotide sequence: TGTGCCAGCAACGCAGTTCATGGTCGACAGCCCCAGAATTTT. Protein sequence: CASNAVHGRQPQNF.

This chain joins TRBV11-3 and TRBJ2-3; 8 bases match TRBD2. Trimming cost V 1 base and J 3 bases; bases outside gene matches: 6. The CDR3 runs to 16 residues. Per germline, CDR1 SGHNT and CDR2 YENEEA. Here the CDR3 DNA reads TGTGCCAGCAGCTTAGGAACGGGGGGGCCGACAGATACGCAGTATTTT. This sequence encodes CASSLGTGGPTDTQYF.